The rows below give T cell receptor beta chains drawn from one sample of a study of blood T cell repertoires in COVID-19. Profiled with immunoSEQ multiplex PCR; TCRdb holds only in-frame clones, not every one. The table has tens of thousands of clones, 80% to 90% seen once. What was sequenced was peripheral blood. The source is a woman in her 70s with active COVID-19. The CDR3 runs from the conserved cysteine through the conserved F or W. The D gene is left open where the match is weak. Size is omitted from some rows. Given values are once, few, many or a class for expanded clones.

v_gene	j_gene	abundance	d_gene	CDR3nt	CDR3aa
TRBV5-6	TRBJ2-3	.	TRBD2	TGTGCCAGCAGCCCCAGCGGGAGGAGCACAGATACGCAGTATTTT	CASSPSGRSTDTQYF
TRBV5-4	TRBJ1-6	.	TRBD1	TGTGCCAGCTCCGGGACAGAGAGCTCCTATAATTCACCCCTCCACTTT	CASSGTESSYNSPLHF
TRBV11-2	TRBJ2-3	.	TRBD2	TGTGCCAGCAGCTCTACTAGCGAGCCCTATACGCAGTATTTT	CASSSTSEPYTQYF
TRBV29-1	TRBJ1-3	.	TRBD1	TGCAGCGTGGGACAGGGGGCTGGAAACACCATATATTTT	CSVGQGAGNTIYF
TRBV29-1	TRBJ1-1	.	TRBD1	TGCAGCGTGACGACAGGGGGCAGAGCTTTCTTT	CSVTTGGRAFF
TRBV19	TRBJ2-7	.	.	TGTGCCAGTAGTATAGATCGGGAGACAGGGCTTTACGAGCAGTACTTC	CASSIDRETGLYEQYF
TRBV19	TRBJ1-5	few	.	TGTGCCAGTAGTACGCGACAGACTAGCAATCAGCCCCAGCATTTT	CASSTRQTSNQPQHF
TRBV7-3	TRBJ2-1	.	TRBD1	TGTGCCAGCAGTTCCGGACAGGTTGGGTACAATGAGCAGTTCTTC	CASSSGQVGYNEQFF
TRBV3-1/TRBV3-2	TRBJ2-2	few	.	TGTGCCAGCAGCCGCGGGACTCCGTCCTCCGGGGAGCTGTTTTTT	CASSRGTPSSGELFF
TRBV11-3	TRBJ2-3	.	.	TGTGCCAGCAGCTTAGGAGGCGACGGGTTCGATACGCAGTATTTT	CASSLGGDGFDTQYF
TRBV2	TRBJ2-1	.	TRBD2	TGTGCCAGCAGTGAAGGGGCTAGCGGGAGGCAAAATGAGCAGTTCTTC	CASSEGASGRQNEQFF
TRBV4-2	TRBJ2-7	.	TRBD1	TGTGCCAGCAGCCAAGACCGGTGGACAGGGGGAGAACTGCCCTACGAGCAGTACTTC	CASSQDRWTGGELPYEQYF
TRBV28	TRBJ2-2	few	TRBD1	TGTGCCAGCAGTTTCTCCCGACAGGGCTGGGACGGGGAGCTGTTTTTT	CASSFSRQGWDGELFF